These 32 T cell receptor beta chains share one sample of origin, sequenced in a study of PD-L1 blockade in urothelial cancer. The repertoire was sequenced with immunoSEQ multiplex PCR; TCRdb's copy has only in-frame clones and lacks some. In the table there are tens of thousands of clones, 70% to 85% of which are singletons. Specimen: PBMCs, collected around atezolizumab (anti-PD-L1) treatment. All receptors come from a man in his sixties with urothelial cancer.

The chain carries TRBV18 and TRBJ1-1; 8 nucleotides match TRBD1. V gave up 4 bases and J gave up 2 bases; unmatched junction bases: 3. The CDR3 totals 14 residues. Germline assignment: CDR1 KGHSH and CDR2 LQKENI. The chain's CDR3 is CASSRDRGNTEAFF. For the CDR3, the DNA is TGTGCCAGCTCACGAGACAGGGGCAACACTGAAGCTTTCTTT. The variable domain in full, with the rest retrieved from reference TRBV18 and TRBJ1-1, is NAGVMQNPRHLVRRRGQEARLRCSPMKGHSHVYWYRQLPEEGLKFMVYLQKENIIDESGMPKERFSAEFPKEGPSILRIQQVVRGDSAAYFCASSRDRGNTEAFFGQGTRLTVV.

This clone was seen a few times. V gene TRBV28 combines with J gene TRBJ1-4; 7 bases are shared with TRBD1. V lost 6 bases, J lost 4 bases, and 8 bases stayed unmatched. There are 15 residues in the CDR3. Germline V gives CDR1 MDHEN, CDR2 SYDVKM. This CDR3 reads CASRTGTAYNEKLFF. CDR3 DNA: TGTGCCAGCAGGACCGGGACAGCATATAATGAAAAACTGTTTTTT. Together with reference TRBV28 and TRBJ1-4, the CDR3 gives the full variable domain: DVKVTQSSRYLVKRTGEKVFLECVQDMDHENMFWYRQDPGLGLRLIYFSYDVKMKEKGDIPEGYSVSREKKERFSLILESASTNQTSMYLCASRTGTAYNEKLFFGSGTQLSVL.

The chain links TRBV19 to TRBJ2-1; TRBD2 matches at 10 bases. The CDR3 consists of 15 residues. The V gene's germline CDR1 is LNHDA and CDR2 SQIVND (reference sequence). The junction had 6 bases not matched to a gene; V was cut back by 5 bases and J by 5 bases. CDR3 coding DNA: TGTGCCAGTAGTGGCCTAGCGGGGGATAACAATGAGCAGTTCTTC. Translation gives CASSGLAGDNNEQFF.

The V gene is TRBV21-1, the J gene TRBJ2-3; the table's D gene call, TRBD2, was not cross checked with the DNA. TRBV21-1 has pseudogene status. This CDR3 is 15 amino acids long. The CDR3 DNA is TGTGCCAGCAGCGCCCTGGAAGACGGGACAGATACGCAGTATTTT. It encodes CASSALEDGTDTQYF.

The chain links TRBV5-1 to TRBJ2-7; 8 bases match TRBD2. The germline CDR1 and CDR2 sequences are SGHRS and YFSETQ. Germline trimming cut 5 bases from V and 0 bases from J; bases unmatched to any gene: 4. The CDR3 is made up of 14 amino acids. As DNA, the CDR3 is TGCGCCAGCAGTTGGCGGGGGGACTCCTACGAGCAGTACTTC. It codes for CASSWRGDSYEQYF.

The chain joins TRBV6-1 to TRBJ1-2; D not resolved. V dropped 0 bases and J dropped 7 bases, with 15 bases sitting between them. This CDR3 has 15 amino acids. The germline gives CDR1 MNHNS, CDR2 SASEGT. DNA of the CDR3: TGTGCCAGCAGTGAAGCGCCGCAGGTCGCCGGTGGCTACACCTTC. As protein: CASSEAPQVAGGYTF.

This chain joins TRBV5-4 and TRBJ2-7, with TRBD1 as a possible D gene (6 bases). The CDR3 is 13 residues long. V dropped 9 bases and J dropped 2 bases, with 15 bases sitting between them. Per the germline V gene, CDR1 is SGHNT and CDR2 is YYREEE (reference sequence). The DNA for the CDR3 is TGTGCCACCCGAGGGACATTTACCTACGAGCAGTACTTC. Protein sequence: CATRGTFTYEQYF.

The rearrangement links TRBV7-9 to TRBJ2-7, with D maybe TRBD1 (6 bases). Germline CDR1 is SEHNR and CDR2 is FQNEAQ (reference sequence). Trimming shortened V by 1 base and J by 3 bases, and 10 bases separated the two germline ends. CDR3 length: 14 residues. As DNA, the CDR3 is TGTGCCAGCAGCTTAGGACAGGCGTTCTACGAGCAGTACTTC. Its translation is CASSLGQAFYEQYF.

This clone appeared once. V gene TRBV30 combines with J gene TRBJ1-3; D might be TRBD1 (5 bases). Germline V CDR1 and CDR2: GTSNPN, SVGIG (reference sequence). This CDR3 is 12 amino acids long. Deletions cut 7 bases from V and 2 bases from J, with 9 bases between. The CDR3: CASRVPGNTIYF. The CDR3 bases are TGTGCCTCCAGGGTTCCTGGAAACACCATATATTTT.

The chain couples TRBV15 to TRBJ1-5; 8 bases map to TRBD1. Trimming removed 2 bases from V and 5 bases from J; junction bases left unmatched: 5. Per germline, CDR1 LNHNV and CDR2 YYDKDF (reference sequence). The CDR3 is 15 amino acids. The CDR3 sequence is CATSRRGQGHQPQHF. The CDR3 nucleotides read TGTGCCACCAGCAGAAGAGGACAGGGCCATCAGCCCCAGCATTTT. Full variable domain (rest looked up from reference TRBV15 and TRBJ1-5): DAMVIQNPRYQVTQFGKPVTLSCSQTLNHNVMYWYQQKSSQAPKLLFHYYDKDFNNEADTPDNFQSRRPNTSFCFLDIRSPGLGDTAMYLCATSRRGQGHQPQHFGDGTRLSIL.

This chain joins TRBV7-3 and TRBJ2-2; D is possibly TRBD2 (6 bases). The CDR3 sequence is 15 residues long. Deletions cut 2 bases from V and 3 bases from J, with 10 bases between. Germline V gives CDR1 SGHTA, CDR2 FQGTGA. The CDR3 sequence: CASSLWGGDTGELFF. CDR3 nucleotide sequence: TGTGCCAGCAGCTTATGGGGCGGGGACACCGGGGAGCTGTTTTTT. The variable domain in full, completed from reference TRBV7-3 and TRBJ2-2, reads GAGVSQTPSNKVTEKGKYVELRCDPISGHTALYWYRQSLGQGPEFLIYFQGTGAADDSGLPNDRFFAVRPEGSVSTLKIQRTERGDSAVYLCASSLWGGDTGELFFGEGSRLTVL.

The chain has TRBV5-1 and TRBJ1-2; D perhaps matches TRBD1 (6 bases). The CDR3 length is 17 residues. Germline V gene lookup returns CDR1 SGHRS and CDR2 YFSETQ. V lost 8 bases to trimming and J lost 0 bases, with 23 bases between them. The CDR3 region is CARPVAAGELSNYGYTF. The CDR3 region has the DNA TGCGCCAGACCGGTGGCGGCAGGGGAACTTTCTAACTATGGCTACACCTTC.

The J gene is TRBJ1-6, the V gene TRBV6-1; tentatively, D is TRBD1 (6 bases). The germline V gene has CDR1 MNHNS and CDR2 SASEGT. This CDR3 has 16 residues. V dropped 0 bases and J dropped 7 bases, with 13 bases sitting between them. The CDR3 DNA reads TGTGCCAGCAGTGAAGCACCGGGGGGGCAGAATTCACCCCTCCACTTT. As protein: CASSEAPGGQNSPLHF.

The rearrangement joins TRBV28 to TRBJ1-5; 8 positions match TRBD1. Losses at the gene ends were 5 bases for V and 3 bases for J; bases not matched to a gene: 9. The CDR3 consists of 16 residues. CDR1 and CDR2 from the germline V gene are MDHEN and SYDVKM. The CDR3 region has the DNA TGTGCCAGCAGTCCACGTAGGGACAGGTACAATCAGCCCCAGCATTTT. Protein product: CASSPRRDRYNQPQHF.

The chain employs TRBV28 and TRBJ1-5; 7 nucleotides agree with TRBD1. The CDR3 spans 15 residues. V gave up 6 bases and J gave up 2 bases; unmatched junction bases: 7. The germline V gene encodes CDR1 MDHEN and CDR2 SYDVKM. CDR3 amino acids: CASSEQGKGNQPQHF. The CDR3 nucleotides are TGTGCCAGCAGCGAACAGGGGAAGGGCAATCAGCCCCAGCATTTT.

The rearrangement joins TRBV5-1 to TRBJ2-1; D remains unclear. The germline V gene encodes CDR1 SGHRS and CDR2 YFSETQ. The CDR3 runs to 15 residues. Trimming left V 0 bases short and J 0 bases short, with 7 bases between. CDR3 loop: CASSLDGSSYNEQFF. DNA of the CDR3: TGCGCCAGCAGCTTGGATGGCAGCTCCTACAATGAGCAGTTCTTC.

The chain is built from TRBV2 and TRBJ2-5; TRBD1 aligns across 10 bases. The V gene's germline CDR1 is SNHLY and CDR2 FYNNEI. This CDR3 region has 15 residues. Trimming cost V 6 bases and J 4 bases; bases outside gene matches: 8. As DNA, the CDR3 is TGTGCCAGCAGGGTCGACAGGGGGCGCCCAGAGACCCAGTACTTC. This codes for CASRVDRGRPETQYF. Full variable domain (remainder filled in from reference TRBV2 and TRBJ2-5): EPEVTQTPSHQVTQMGQEVILRCVPISNHLYFYWYRQILGQKVEFLVSFYNNEISEKSEIFDDQFSVERPDGSNFTLKIRSTKLEDSAMYFCASRVDRGRPETQYFGPGTRLLVL.

The V call is TRBV2, the J call TRBJ2-1; 7 nucleotides match TRBD1. The ends lost 9 bases at V and 3 bases at J; junction bases unmatched: 14. This CDR3 is built from 16 residues. CDR1 and CDR2 (germline): SNHLY, FYNNEI. The CDR3 sequence: CARRQDLGTVYNEQFF. Here the CDR3 DNA reads TGTGCCAGGAGACAGGACCTCGGGACAGTCTACAATGAGCAGTTCTTC. The full variable domain, in which reference TRBV2 and TRBJ2-1 provide the parts outside the CDR3, is EPEVTQTPSHQVTQMGQEVILRCVPISNHLYFYWYRQILGQKVEFLVSFYNNEISEKSEIFDDQFSVERPDGSNFTLKIRSTKLEDSAMYFCARRQDLGTVYNEQFFGPGTRLTVL.

Only a few counts were recorded for this clone. The rearrangement uses TRBV5-1 and TRBJ2-1; TRBD2 is a possible D gene (6 bases). This CDR3 region has 15 residues. V dropped 4 bases and J dropped 4 bases, with 15 bases sitting between them. Germline-derived CDR1 and CDR2 are SGHRS and YFSETQ. The CDR3 coding sequence is TGCGCCAGCAGCCCGGCCCAGGGAGGTTACAATGAGCAGTTCTTC. It encodes CASSPAQGGYNEQFF.

This clone was observed a handful of times. The CDR3 spells CASSLQGRGTTNEKLFF. As DNA, the CDR3 is TGCGCCAGCAGCTTGCAGGGAAGGGGAACGACTAATGAAAAACTGTTTTTT. The chain uses TRBV5-1 and TRBJ1-4; D is possibly TRBD1 (5 bases). This CDR3 region has 17 residues. Germline assignment: CDR1 SGHRS and CDR2 YFSETQ. V was trimmed by 1 base and J by 2 bases, leaving 15 bases between them.

The chain links TRBV28 to TRBJ1-3; D perhaps matches TRBD1 (6 bases). Germline CDR1 MDHEN, CDR2 SYDVKM. The CDR3 is made up of 16 amino acids. Trimming cost V 1 base and J 9 bases, with 19 bases left between them. CDR3 sequence reads: CASSLLSYGGSSTIYF. The CDR3 nucleotides are TGTGCCAGCAGTTTATTATCTTATGGGGGCTCTAGCACCATATATTTT. The variable domain in full, with the rest retrieved from reference TRBV28 and TRBJ1-3, is DVKVTQSSRYLVKRTGEKVFLECVQDMDHENMFWYRQDPGLGLRLIYFSYDVKMKEKGDIPEGYSVSREKKERFSLILESASTNQTSMYLCASSLLSYGGSSTIYFGEGSWLTVV.

V and J are TRBV30 and TRBJ1-5; D may be TRBD1 (5 bases). This CDR3 has 13 residues. Trimming removed 0 bases at V and 2 bases at J, with 5 bases between. Germline CDR1 and CDR2: GTSNPN and SVGIG (reference sequence). CDR3 protein: CAWSVQGNQPQHF. CDR3 DNA sequence: TGTGCCTGGAGTGTACAGGGCAATCAGCCCCAGCATTTT. Full variable domain (missing parts from reference TRBV30 and TRBJ1-5): SQTIHQWPATLVQPVGSPLSLECTVEGTSNPNLYWYRQAAGRGLQLLFYSVGIGQISSEVPQNLSASRPQDRQFILSSKKLLLSDSGFYLCAWSVQGNQPQHFGDGTRLSIL.

The chain recombines TRBV28 with TRBJ1-5; the D gene is possibly TRBD1 (5 bases). CDR1 is MDHEN, CDR2 SYDVKM, per germline. The CDR3 covers 13 residues. Trimming cost V 7 bases and J 5 bases, with 12 bases left between them. In DNA form, the CDR3 reads TGTGCCAGCAATTATGGGGGGGATCAGCCCCAGCATTTT. It yields the protein CASNYGGDQPQHF.

The gene calls are TRBV10-3 and TRBJ2-1, with 14 bases fitting TRBD2. The germline gives CDR1 ENHRY, CDR2 SYGVKD. V lost 4 bases to trimming and J lost 10 bases; unmatched junction nucleotides: 0. This CDR3 region has 13 residues. The CDR3 here is CAISGTSGGEQFF. Written as DNA, the CDR3 is TGTGCCATCAGTGGGACTAGCGGGGGGGAGCAGTTCTTC.

This clone came up once. The V and J genes are TRBV7-9 and TRBJ1-2, with 9 bases lining up with TRBD1. Looked up from germline, CDR1 is SEHNR and CDR2 is FQNEAQ (reference sequence). This CDR3 has 15 residues. V lost 5 bases to trimming and J lost 3 bases; unmatched junction nucleotides: 7. CDR3 loop: CASSEPGQGDYGYTF. The CDR3 DNA reads as TGTGCCAGCAGCGAACCGGGACAGGGAGACTATGGCTACACCTTC.

The rearrangement joins TRBV6-5 to TRBJ1-4, with TRBD1 identical over 7 bases. Germline V CDR1 and CDR2: MNHEY, SVGAGI. This CDR3 contains 13 residues. V trimming: 10 bases; J trimming: 3 bases; junction bases outside the gene matches: 5. CDR3 in amino acids: CATTGRPNEKLFF. CDR3 sequence (DNA): TGTGCCACGACAGGGCGGCCTAATGAAAAACTGTTTTTT.

The gene calls are TRBV5-1 and TRBJ1-2; 10 nucleotides align to TRBD1. The CDR3 length is 13 residues. J gave up 6 bases and V 4 bases, and 3 bases lay outside the gene matches. The germline CDR1 and CDR2 sequences are SGHRS and YFSETQ. The CDR3 region has the DNA TGCGCCAGCAGCCTAGGGACAGGGGATGGCTACACCTTC. It is translated as CASSLGTGDGYTF.

The chain joins TRBV7-9 to TRBJ2-1, with 8 nucleotides matching TRBD2. The CDR3 is made up of 16 amino acids. With 5 bases clipped from V and 6 bases from J, the junction kept 12 bases outside the gene matches. From germline, CDR1 is SEHNR and CDR2 FQNEAQ (reference sequence). The CDR3 coding sequence is TGTGCCAGCAGCCCAGTGCGGGGGGCGAGATTCAATGAGCAGTTCTTC. This translates into CASSPVRGARFNEQFF.

The V gene is TRBV7-9, the J gene TRBJ2-7, with 7 bases that match TRBD1. This CDR3 is built from 15 residues. Trimming at V came to 5 bases and at J to 0 bases, leaving 7 bases not matched to a gene. CDR1 and CDR2 (germline): SEHNR, FQNEAQ (reference sequence). CDR3 protein: CASSPATGSSYEQYF. The CDR3 DNA follows: TGTGCCAGCAGCCCTGCGACAGGGAGCTCCTACGAGCAGTACTTC.

The chain links TRBV5-1 to TRBJ2-2; a possible D gene is TRBD2 (6 bases). Germline CDR1 SGHRS, CDR2 YFSETQ. Trimming shortened V by 3 bases and J by 4 bases, and 10 bases separated the two germline ends. This CDR3 has 14 residues. CDR3: CASSSGGATGELFF. CDR3 coding DNA: TGCGCCAGCAGCTCCGGAGGGGCCACCGGGGAGCTGTTTTTT.

This chain joins TRBV29-1 and TRBJ2-7; 8 bases match TRBD1. The ends lost 6 bases at V and 6 bases at J; junction bases unmatched: 10. The CDR3 runs 13 residues. Per germline, CDR1 SQVTM and CDR2 ANQGSEA. The chain's CDR3 is CSVRGQGATEQYF. The DNA of the CDR3 is TGCAGCGTGAGGGGGCAGGGGGCGACCGAGCAGTACTTC.

V usage is TRBV7-8 and J usage is TRBJ2-7; maybe TRBD1 (6 bases). The CDR3 is 15 amino acids. V dropped 5 bases and J dropped 5 bases, with 19 bases sitting between them. From germline, CDR1 is SGHVS and CDR2 FQNEAQ. The CDR3 loop is CASSLQGGKFNEQYF. The CDR3 DNA reads TGTGCCAGCAGCCTCCAAGGGGGAAAGTTCAACGAGCAGTACTTC.